A single sample is the source of the 9 T cell receptor beta chains below, sequenced in a study of blood T cell repertoires in COVID-19. TCRdb's table, derived via immunoSEQ multiplex PCR, lists solely in-frame clones and lacks some. The sample records approximately 130,000 clones, roughly four fifths being singletons. Specimen: peripheral blood. The receptors come from a human donor in a cohort sampled during active COVID-19.

This clone is a singleton in its sample. The chain uses TRBV27 and TRBJ1-6; maybe TRBD1 (5 bases). The CDR3 runs 13 residues. CDR1 is MNHEY and CDR2 is SMNVEV in the germline V gene (reference sequence). The V end was cut by 3 bases, the J end by 8 bases, with 8 bases between. CDR3 coding DNA: TGTGCCAGCAGTTTTGGGGGGTATTCACCCCTCCACTTT. Encoded protein: CASSFGGYSPLHF.

The rearrangement joins TRBV5-4 to TRBJ2-5, with 10 positions matching TRBD1. The length of the CDR3 is 16 residues. V lost 3 bases and J lost 3; bases outside the gene matches: 8. Germline CDR1 is SGHNT and CDR2 is YYREEE (reference sequence). In nucleotides, the CDR3 is TGTGCCAGCAGCTCGACAGGGGGCGGACCAAAAGAGACCCAGTACTTC. This encodes CASSSTGGGPKETQYF. Based on the CDR3 plus reference TRBV5-4 and TRBJ2-5, the full variable domain is ETGVTQSPTHLIKTRGQQVTLRCSSQSGHNTVSWYQQALGQGPQFIFQYYREEENGRGNFPPRFSGLQFPNYSSELNVNALELDDSALYLCASSSTGGGPKETQYFGPGTRLLVL.

The chain combines TRBV19 with TRBJ2-5, with TRBD1 as a possible D gene (5 bases). CDR1 LNHDA and CDR2 SQIVND come from the germline V gene (reference sequence). This CDR3 is built from 12 residues. The V and J ends lost 7 bases and 2 bases respectively, with 8 bases between them. As DNA, the CDR3 is TGTGCCAGTATGGGGCTGCAAGAGACCCAGTACTTC. Protein sequence: CASMGLQETQYF.

The chain employs TRBV19 and TRBJ1-5; the match to TRBD1 covers 8 bases. This CDR3 spans 16 amino acids. CDR1 is LNHDA and CDR2 is SQIVND in the germline V gene (reference sequence). Unmatched junction bases numbered 11, after V lost 1 base and J lost 9 bases. CDR3 sequence: CASSIGRQGALRPQHF. DNA for the CDR3: TGTGCCAGTAGTATAGGCCGTCAGGGGGCTTTACGGCCCCAGCATTTT. The full variable domain, completed using reference TRBV19 and TRBJ1-5, is DGGITQSPKYLFRKEGQNVTLSCEQNLNHDAMYWYRQDPGQGLRLIYYSQIVNDFQKGDIAEGYSVSREKKESFPLTVTSAQKNPTAFYLCASSIGRQGALRPQHFGDGTRLSIL.

The chain uses TRBV7-6 and TRBJ2-1; no reliable D call. Trimming cost V 4 bases and J 4 bases, with 5 bases left between them. Germline CDR1 SGHVS, CDR2 FNYEAQ. This CDR3 is built from 12 residues. The CDR3, as DNA: TGTGCCAGCAGCTCGACTTACAATGAGCAGTTCTTC. Translated: CASSSTYNEQFF.

The chain recombines TRBV29-1 with TRBJ2-1; TRBD2 aligns across 15 bases. The CDR3 consists of 16 residues. V lost 6 bases and J lost 4; bases outside the gene matches: 7. The germline gives CDR1 SQVTM, CDR2 ANQGSEA. DNA for the CDR3: TGCAGCGTCCGCGGACTAGCGGGGGGGCCTTACAATGAGCAGTTCTTC. As protein: CSVRGLAGGPYNEQFF.

The CDR3 here is CASSSAGNYGYTF. CDR3 DNA: TGTGCCAGCAGTTCCGCCGGGAACTATGGCTACACCTTC. The rearrangement links TRBV12-3 or TRBV12-4 to TRBJ1-2; D is unresolved. The CDR3 extends over 13 amino acids. V was cut by 4 bases and J by 2 bases, with 8 bases left in between.

This chain joins TRBV19 and TRBJ1-1, with a possible D match to TRBD1 (5 bases). V was trimmed by 10 bases and J by 4 bases, leaving 13 bases between them. This CDR3 spans 12 amino acids. Germline CDR1 LNHDA, CDR2 SQIVND (reference sequence). The CDR3 DNA follows: TGTGCCACCGGACAAATACTCACTGAAGCTTTCTTT. This sequence encodes CATGQILTEAFF.

The chain is built from TRBV4-2 and TRBJ1-6, with TRBD1 identical over 11 bases. CDR1 and CDR2 from the germline V gene are LGHNA and YNFKEQ. Unmatched junction bases numbered 8, after V lost 8 bases and J lost 8 bases. The CDR3 consists of 15 residues. The CDR3 sequence: CASAPTGQGDSPLHF. For the CDR3, the DNA is TGTGCCAGCGCACCCACGGGACAGGGGGATTCACCCCTCCACTTT.